This T cell receptor beta chain originates from a study of T cell responses to AZD1222 COVID-19 vaccine. The study's findings and limits: Mapped onto spike, vaccine-associated CD4 TCRs spanned it and were dominant at 160-218 and 743-854. Females outnumbered males among donors, who were mostly white British; clonal diversity was possibly underestimated.

The V gene's germline CDR1 is SEHNR and CDR2 FQNEAQ (reference sequence). The ends lost 1 base at V and 5 bases at J; junction bases unmatched: 11. The CDR3 sequence is 16 residues long. The assay was immunoSEQ multiplex PCR, and TCRdb's table has in-frame clones only and misses some. The table includes approximately 97,000 clones, approximately 86% detected once. This clone is medium-sized (0.01 to 0.1%) by share. Its antigen is undetermined. V is TRBV7-9 and J is TRBJ2-7, with 7 bases identical to TRBD2. The sequence was collected from an adult in good health. The material was peripheral blood, obtained on day 0 of AZD1222 vaccination. CDR3 sequence: CASSLGGDGGSDEQYF. As DNA, the CDR3 is TGTGCCAGCAGCTTAGGGGGGGACGGGGGGTCCGACGAGCAGTACTTC.